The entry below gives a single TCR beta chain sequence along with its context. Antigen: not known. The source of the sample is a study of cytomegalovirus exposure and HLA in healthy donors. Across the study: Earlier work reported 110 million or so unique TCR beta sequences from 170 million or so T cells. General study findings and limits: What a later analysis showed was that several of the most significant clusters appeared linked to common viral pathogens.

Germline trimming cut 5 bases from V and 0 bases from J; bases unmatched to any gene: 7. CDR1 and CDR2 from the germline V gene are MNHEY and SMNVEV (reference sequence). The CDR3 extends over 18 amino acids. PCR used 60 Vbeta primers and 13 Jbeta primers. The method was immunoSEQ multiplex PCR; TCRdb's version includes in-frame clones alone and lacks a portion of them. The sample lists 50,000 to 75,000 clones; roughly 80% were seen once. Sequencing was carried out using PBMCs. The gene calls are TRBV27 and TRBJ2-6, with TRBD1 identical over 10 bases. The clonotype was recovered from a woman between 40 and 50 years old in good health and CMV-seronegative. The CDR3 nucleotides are TGTGCCAGCAGTCGCGGGACAGGGGTAAGCTCTGGGGCCAACGTCCTGACTTTC. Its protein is CASSRGTGVSSGANVLTF.